The rows below give T cell receptor beta chains drawn from one sample of a study of regulatory T cells in long-lasting Graves disease. TCRdb analysed the multiplex PCR reads with MiXCR anew, one entry per CDR3 protein. The repertoire holds a few hundred thousand distinct CDR3 sequences, roughly 24% seen once, with around 30% in the top ten. Source: peripheral blood mononuclear cells (PBMCs), taken when the disease was refractory, from a patient treated with antithyroid drugs. The receptors originated from a middle-aged woman with Graves disease. Each CDR3 is given with its conserved first and last residue. The order of the fields is CDR3 length, clone size, D gene, V gene, J gene, CDR3 DNA, CDR3 protein. A D gene is named only where the DNA matches it firmly. Size tells how often a clone was seen (once, few, many) or the class of an expanded clone, and some rows leave it out.

14	many	.	TRBV28	TRBJ2-7	TGTGCCAGCAGTTTGAGGCGGGAATACTACGAGCAGTACTTC	CASSLRREYYEQYF
15	many	TRBD1	TRBV27	TRBJ2-7	TGTGCCAGCAGTTCTCCGGGACAGGGGGCGCGGGAGCAGTACTTC	CASSSPGQGAREQYF
14	.	.	TRBV6-2/TRBV6-3	TRBJ2-3	TGTGCCAGCAGTTCCCCCCGACTTGCAGATACGCAGTATTTT	CASSSPRLADTQYF
13	.	.	TRBV6-6	TRBJ2-2	TGTGCCAGCAGTTACTCGATTCCCGGGGAGCTGTTTTTT	CASSYSIPGELFF
15	.	TRBD2	TRBV5-1	TRBJ2-7	TGCGCCGGCAGCGCCGGACTAGCGGAAACTTACGAGCAGTACTTC	CAGSAGLAETYEQYF
14	few	.	TRBV19	TRBJ1-1	TGTGCCAGTAGTAAAAGTCGAACGAACACTGAAGCTTTCTTT	CASSKSRTNTEAFF
9	.	.	TRBV7-3	TRBJ2-7	TGTGCCACCGTTCGGGAGCAGTACTTC	CATVREQYF
15	many	TRBD1	TRBV28	TRBJ2-5	TGTGCCAGCAGTTCAGACAGGGGGCCCCAAGAGACCCAGTACTTC	CASSSDRGPQETQYF
15	many	.	TRBV2	TRBJ1-4	TGTGCCAGCAGCTCACAGGAGAGGGCTAATGAAAAACTGTTTTTT	CASSSQERANEKLFF
14	.	.	TRBV2	TRBJ1-3	TGTGCCAGCAGGGGTTTTTACTCTGGAAACACCATATATTTT	CASRGFYSGNTIYF
14	.	TRBD1	TRBV25-1	TRBJ2-7	TGTGCCAGCGATGGGACAGGGGGTTCGCACGAGCAGTACTTC	CASDGTGGSHEQYF
12	few	TRBD1	TRBV7-2	TRBJ1-1	TGTGCCAGCAGCTTATTGACAGGGGTAGCTTTCTTT	CASSLLTGVAFF
14	.	.	TRBV28	TRBJ1-3	TGTGCCAGCAGCCTACAGGGACCCGGAAACACCATATATTTT	CASSLQGPGNTIYF
17	few	.	TRBV3-1	TRBJ1-1	TGTGCCAGCAGCCTCTCCAGGGTGTCCAAAAAGAACACTGAAGCTTTCTTT	CASSLSRVSKKNTEAFF
14	.	.	TRBV6-2/TRBV6-3	TRBJ2-7	TGTGCCAGCAGTTCCACCAATGGGGGCTACGAGCAGTACTTC	CASSSTNGGYEQYF
15	few	TRBD2	TRBV7-6	TRBJ2-7	TGTGCCAGCAGCGTCCTAGCGGGAGATGCCTACGAGCAGTACTTC	CASSVLAGDAYEQYF
16	few	.	TRBV7-3	TRBJ2-3	TGTGCCAGCAGCCCCACGGGGCTCTCTAGCACAGATACGCAGTATTTT	CASSPTGLSSTDTQYF
16	many	.	TRBV28	TRBJ1-5	TGTGCCAGCAACCTAGCGGAAACTTATAGCAATCAGCCCCAGCATTTT	CASNLAETYSNQPQHF
14	.	.	TRBV12-3/TRBV12-4	TRBJ1-5	TGTGCCAGCAGTTTAGGGGTCGACAATCAGCCCCAGCATTTT	CASSLGVDNQPQHF
15	many	.	TRBV11-2	TRBJ1-1	TGTGCCAGCAGCTTAGGGGGAGGGGCTCCGTCGGAAGCTTTCTTT	CASSLGGGAPSEAFF
13	few	.	TRBV4-1	TRBJ1-1	TGCGCCAGCAGCCAAGATCGGGACACTGAAGCTTTCTTT	CASSQDRDTEAFF
14	many	.	TRBV11-2	TRBJ2-5	TGTGCCAGCAGGCAGCCGGGGGTTGGTGAGACCCAGTACTTC	CASRQPGVGETQYF
14	.	TRBD1	TRBV29-1	TRBJ2-7	TGCAGCGTTGAAGGGGAGACAGGGACCTACGAGCAGTACTTC	CSVEGETGTYEQYF
12	few	.	TRBV28	TRBJ1-5	TGTGCCAGCAGGATCCAGTTTCAGCCCCAGCATTTT	CASRIQFQPQHF
14	.	TRBD1	TRBV19	TRBJ1-6	TGTGCCGGCCGGGACAGGGCGGGAAATTCACCCCTCCACTTT	CAGRDRAGNSPLHF
13	few	.	TRBV27	TRBJ2-7	TGTGCCAGCAGTTTCAGGGAGGGGGACGAGCAGTACTTC	CASSFREGDEQYF
12	many	.	TRBV28	TRBJ1-4	TGTGCCAGCAGCAGTTCTAATGAAAAACTGTTTTTT	CASSSSNEKLFF
13	.	.	TRBV28	TRBJ1-2	TGTGCCAGCAGTCTATCTCATCAGGGGGGCTACACCTTC	CASSLSHQGGYTF
15	many	.	TRBV11-2	TRBJ1-6	TGTGCCAGCAGCTTAGGGGGTAAAGAAAATTCACCCCTCCACTTT	CASSLGGKENSPLHF
14	.	.	TRBV28	TRBJ2-1	TGTGCCAGCAGTTTTCTAGGGTCCTACAATGAGCAGTTCTTC	CASSFLGSYNEQFF
14	few	TRBD2	TRBV2	TRBJ2-3	TGTGCCAGCGAGGGGCGGGAGGGGCCAGATACGCAGTATTTT	CASEGREGPDTQYF
11	.	.	TRBV20-1	TRBJ2-3	TGCAGTGCCGTACGGGGGGATACGCAGTATTTT	CSAVRGDTQYF
16	few	TRBD2	TRBV9	TRBJ2-2	TGTGCCAGCAGCACCGGGACTAGCGGGTCCCCCGGGGAGCTGTTTTTT	CASSTGTSGSPGELFF
11	few	.	TRBV30	TRBJ1-2	TGTGCCTGGAGTACAGCGTATGGCTACACCTTC	CAWSTAYGYTF
17	.	TRBD2	TRBV4-1	TRBJ2-5	TGCGCCAGCAGCCTTACTAGCGGGAGATTGGGGGAAGAGACCCAGTACTTC	CASSLTSGRLGEETQYF
13	.	.	TRBV10-3	TRBJ1-2	TGTGCCATCAGCAGGACGGATGGCTATGGCTACACCTTC	CAISRTDGYGYTF
14	.	.	TRBV20-1	TRBJ1-2	TGCAGTGCTAGAGCGGTCGTAGAGGGTTATGGCTACACCTTC	CSARAVVEGYGYTF
14	.	TRBD1	TRBV20-1	TRBJ1-5	TGCAGTGCTATATACGGGACAGACGATCAGCCCCAGCATTTT	CSAIYGTDDQPQHF
15	few	TRBD2	TRBV20-1	TRBJ2-1	TGCAGTGCTTCGCTAGCGGGAGGGCCAAACAATGAGCAGTTCTTC	CSASLAGGPNNEQFF
14	few	.	TRBV5-4	TRBJ1-4	TGTGCCAGCAGCGCCGGAGGGTCTAGGGAAAAACTGTTTTTT	CASSAGGSREKLFF
17	few	.	TRBV6-2/TRBV6-3	TRBJ2-7	TGTGCCAGCAGCGTAGGACCTGGCGGGCGCTTCTACTACGAGCAGTACTTC	CASSVGPGGRFYYEQYF
15	many	TRBD1	TRBV28	TRBJ1-5	TGTGCCAGCAGTTCCGGGACAGGGGGTAGTCAGCCCCAGCATTTT	CASSSGTGGSQPQHF
18	.	.	TRBV19	TRBJ2-4	TGTGCCAGTAGTGATGGCTCGAAAGGGTTTTTAACCAAAAACATTCAGTACTTC	CASSDGSKGFLTKNIQYF
11	many	.	TRBV29-1	TRBJ1-1	TGCAGCGTTGAAGGGTACACTGAAGCTTTCTTT	CSVEGYTEAFF
15	many	TRBD1	TRBV20-1	TRBJ1-5	TGCAGTGCCATGGGACAGGGAATATTCAATCAGCCCCAGCATTTT	CSAMGQGIFNQPQHF
15	few	TRBD1	TRBV30	TRBJ1-5	TGTGCCTGGAGTGTTGGGACAGGGGTCGGCCAGCCCCAGCATTTT	CAWSVGTGVGQPQHF
14	few	TRBD1	TRBV12-3/TRBV12-4	TRBJ2-3	TGTGCCAGCAGCATGGGACAGGGGCCCGATACGCAGTATTTT	CASSMGQGPDTQYF
13	few	TRBD2	TRBV5-6	TRBJ2-5	TGTGCCAGCACCCTCGGACTAGCTGAGACCCAGTACTTC	CASTLGLAETQYF
14	many	.	TRBV27	TRBJ1-2	TGTGCCAGCAGTTTAGGGCCGACTAACTATGGCTACACCTTC	CASSLGPTNYGYTF
16	.	.	TRBV7-9	TRBJ2-1	TGTGCCAGCAGCTTGTGGGAGTGGATCAGCGGTAATGAGCAGTTCTTC	CASSLWEWISGNEQFF
15	few	.	TRBV7-6	TRBJ2-5	TGTGCCAGCAGCTCCTTCGGGACTTCTCAAGAGACCCAGTACTTC	CASSSFGTSQETQYF
13	many	.	TRBV28	TRBJ2-7	TGTGCCAGCAGCGCTGGACAGTCCTACGAGCAGTACTTC	CASSAGQSYEQYF